Listed below are T cell receptor beta chains from one sample, sequenced in a study of blood T cell repertoires in COVID-19. The data were produced by immunoSEQ multiplex PCR, yet TCRdb's version contains in-frame clones alone and is incomplete. The sample carries about 340,000 clones, about 92% recorded once. Sequenced input: PBMCs or T cells enriched from blood (not recorded which). All receptors derive from a woman aged 25 to 39 who had recovered from COVID-19. The CDR3 runs from the conserved cysteine through the conserved F or W. D genes are given only for firm matches. The size entry is marked missing in some rows and otherwise reads once, few, many or a size class.

clone_size: NA
j_call: TRBJ1-5
d_call: NA
v_call: TRBV28
cdr3_nt: TGTGCCAGCAGCACAGGGCAAGGGGGTCAGCCCCAGCATTTT
cdr3_aa: CASSTGQGGQPQHF

clone_size: NA
j_call: TRBJ1-2
d_call: TRBD1
v_call: TRBV24-1
cdr3_nt: TGTGCCACCAGTGAGACAGGGAACTATGGCTACACCTTC
cdr3_aa: CATSETGNYGYTF

clone_size: NA
j_call: TRBJ2-5
d_call: TRBD1
v_call: TRBV5-1
cdr3_nt: TGCGCCAGCAACGGGCAGGGGGCCTGGGAGACCCAGTACTTC
cdr3_aa: CASNGQGAWETQYF

clone_size: NA
j_call: TRBJ2-7
d_call: NA
v_call: TRBV3-1/TRBV3-2
cdr3_nt: TGTGCCAGCAGCCCTTCCCCGAGCTCCTACGAGCAGTACTTC
cdr3_aa: CASSPSPSSYEQYF

clone_size: NA
j_call: TRBJ2-1
d_call: NA
v_call: TRBV9
cdr3_nt: TGTGCCAGCAGCGAGCGTAGCCCGTCGGAGCAGTTCTTC
cdr3_aa: CASSERSPSEQFF

clone_size: NA
j_call: TRBJ1-4
d_call: TRBD1
v_call: TRBV5-6
cdr3_nt: TGTGCCAGCAGTTTGCAAGGACAGGGTAATGAAAAACTGTTTTTT
cdr3_aa: CASSLQGQGNEKLFF

clone_size: once
j_call: TRBJ1-5
d_call: NA
v_call: TRBV23-1
cdr3_nt: TGCGCCAACACGGACAGATTTTATAGCAATCAGCCCCAGCATTTT
cdr3_aa: CANTDRFYSNQPQHF

clone_size: NA
j_call: TRBJ2-2
d_call: TRBD2
v_call: TRBV3-1/TRBV3-2
cdr3_nt: TGTGCCAGCAGCCAATTACTAGCGGGAGACACCGGGGAGCTGTTTTTT
cdr3_aa: CASSQLLAGDTGELFF

clone_size: NA
j_call: TRBJ2-3
d_call: TRBD2
v_call: TRBV11-2
cdr3_nt: TGTGCCAGCAGCTCCACCAGGACTAGCGGTAACACAGATACGCAGTATTTT
cdr3_aa: CASSSTRTSGNTDTQYF

clone_size: NA
j_call: TRBJ1-1
d_call: NA
v_call: TRBV28
cdr3_nt: TGTGCCACACGGGTGGCCTATATGAACACTGAAGCTTTCTTT
cdr3_aa: CATRVAYMNTEAFF

clone_size: NA
j_call: TRBJ2-3
d_call: TRBD2
v_call: TRBV5-1
cdr3_nt: TGCGCCAGCAGCTTCCCATCCAGCGGGGGGTACACAGATACGCAGTATTTT
cdr3_aa: CASSFPSSGGYTDTQYF

clone_size: NA
j_call: TRBJ2-7
d_call: TRBD1
v_call: TRBV7-9
cdr3_nt: TGTGCCAGCAGCTTATCAACCGGGACAGGCTACGAGCAGTACTTC
cdr3_aa: CASSLSTGTGYEQYF

clone_size: few
j_call: TRBJ2-5
d_call: NA
v_call: TRBV6-2/TRBV6-3
cdr3_nt: TGTGCCAGCAGTTACTCGGTCACGGGGGGCCCTGAGACCCAGTACTTC
cdr3_aa: CASSYSVTGGPETQYF

clone_size: NA
j_call: TRBJ2-1
d_call: TRBD2
v_call: TRBV27
cdr3_nt: TGTGCCAGCCACGGACTAGTCAATGAGCAGTTCTTC
cdr3_aa: CASHGLVNEQFF

clone_size: NA
j_call: TRBJ2-5
d_call: TRBD2
v_call: TRBV30
cdr3_nt: TGTGCCTGGAGCTTAGCGGGGGGGCGCGAGACCCAGTACTTC
cdr3_aa: CAWSLAGGRETQYF

clone_size: NA
j_call: TRBJ1-2
d_call: TRBD1
v_call: TRBV5-4
cdr3_nt: TGTGCCAGCAGCGACGGCCTCGAGGGGGCTGGCGGGGTAGCTAACTATGGCTACACCTTC
cdr3_aa: CASSDGLEGAGGVANYGYTF

clone_size: NA
j_call: TRBJ1-6
d_call: TRBD1
v_call: TRBV5-1
cdr3_nt: TGCGCCAGCAGCTCACGGACAGGGGGCGATTCACCCCTCCACTTT
cdr3_aa: CASSSRTGGDSPLHF

clone_size: NA
j_call: TRBJ2-2
d_call: NA
v_call: TRBV19
cdr3_nt: TGTGCCAGTAGTCGGACACCTAAGTTTCTAAAGACCGGCGGGGAGCTGTTTTTT
cdr3_aa: CASSRTPKFLKTGGELFF

clone_size: NA
j_call: TRBJ2-2
d_call: TRBD2
v_call: TRBV7-2
cdr3_nt: TGTGCCAGCAGCTCCCGGAGTAGCGGGAGTGGGTGGACCGGGGAGCTGTTTTTT
cdr3_aa: CASSSRSSGSGWTGELFF

clone_size: NA
j_call: TRBJ1-1
d_call: NA
v_call: TRBV6-5
cdr3_nt: TGTGCCGCCTCGACAGACCCGAACACTGAAGCTTTCTTT
cdr3_aa: CAASTDPNTEAFF

clone_size: NA
j_call: TRBJ2-1
d_call: TRBD2
v_call: TRBV7-7
cdr3_nt: TGTGCTAGCAGCCCTGGGACTAGCGGGGGATGGGGCAATGAGCAGTTCTTC
cdr3_aa: CASSPGTSGGWGNEQFF

clone_size: NA
j_call: TRBJ1-2
d_call: NA
v_call: TRBV5-6
cdr3_nt: TGTGCCAGCAGCCCGGGTTCTGGGGGGTTTCCTAACTATGGCTACACCTTC
cdr3_aa: CASSPGSGGFPNYGYTF

clone_size: NA
j_call: TRBJ1-3
d_call: NA
v_call: TRBV6-1
cdr3_nt: TGTGCCAGCAGTGAAGGACAGCACTCTGGAAACACCATATATTTT
cdr3_aa: CASSEGQHSGNTIYF

clone_size: NA
j_call: TRBJ1-5
d_call: NA
v_call: TRBV6-4
cdr3_nt: TGTGCCAGCAGTGATAAAGGCGCGAGGCAGCCCCAGCATTTT
cdr3_aa: CASSDKGARQPQHF

clone_size: NA
j_call: TRBJ2-5
d_call: TRBD1
v_call: TRBV28
cdr3_nt: TGTGCCAGCAGTTTAGGGACAGGGGCCCAAGAGACCCAGTACTTC
cdr3_aa: CASSLGTGAQETQYF

clone_size: NA
j_call: TRBJ2-7
d_call: TRBD1
v_call: TRBV19
cdr3_nt: TGTGCCAGTGGAAACCGGGACAGGGGATACGAGCAGTACTTC
cdr3_aa: CASGNRDRGYEQYF

clone_size: NA
j_call: TRBJ1-4
d_call: TRBD1
v_call: TRBV6-1
cdr3_nt: TGTGCCAGCAGTGCCAGGACAGGAAAGGGGACTAATGAAAAACTGTTTTTT
cdr3_aa: CASSARTGKGTNEKLFF

clone_size: NA
j_call: TRBJ2-7
d_call: NA
v_call: TRBV2
cdr3_nt: TGTGCCAGCAGTTACCGGGACACACAAGTCCCGGAGCAGTACTTC
cdr3_aa: CASSYRDTQVPEQYF

clone_size: once
j_call: TRBJ1-1
d_call: NA
v_call: TRBV30
cdr3_nt: TGTGCCTGGAGTGGGGGAAGGACAGCGAACACTGAAGCTTTCTTT
cdr3_aa: CAWSGGRTANTEAFF

clone_size: NA
j_call: TRBJ2-5
d_call: NA
v_call: TRBV11-3
cdr3_nt: TGTGCCAGCAGCCACAGGGGAGGAGAGACCCAGTACTTC
cdr3_aa: CASSHRGGETQYF

clone_size: NA
j_call: TRBJ2-7
d_call: NA
v_call: TRBV19
cdr3_nt: TGTGCCAGTAGTATCTCAGGGAATAGGGAGCAGTACTTC
cdr3_aa: CASSISGNREQYF